Below are 23 T cell receptor beta chains sequenced from a single sample in a study of control samples from healthy donors and cancer patients. The assay was immunoSEQ multiplex PCR, and TCRdb's table has in-frame clones only and misses some. The sample has approximately 26,000 clones; under 95% are singletons. The sequenced sample consisted of PBMCs. The receptors were gathered from a man in his fifties with lung cancer.

The chain combines TRBV6-5 with TRBJ1-2, with a tentative D call TRBD1 (6 bases). The CDR3 contains 14 residues. The V and J ends lost 6 bases and 2 bases respectively, with 13 bases between them. CDR1 is MNHEY, CDR2 SVGAGI, per germline. CDR3 in amino acids: CASRVRGRNYGYTF. The CDR3 bases are TGTGCCAGCAGGGTCAGGGGCCGGAACTATGGCTACACCTTC.

The J gene is TRBJ2-3, the V gene TRBV19; maybe TRBD1 (6 bases). Germline CDR1 and CDR2: LNHDA and SQIVND (reference sequence). Trimming left V 0 bases short and J 6 bases short, with 13 bases between. This CDR3 comprises 15 residues. CDR3 amino acids: CASSIEYREGDTQYF. CDR3 in DNA: TGTGCCAGTAGTATAGAGTACAGGGAAGGGGATACGCAGTATTTT.

The J gene is TRBJ1-1, the V gene TRBV11-2; D is ambiguous. The germline V gene has CDR1 SGHAT and CDR2 FQNNGV. V was cut by 7 bases and J by 0 bases, with 18 bases left in between. The CDR3 covers 16 residues. CDR3 sequence: CASTPRGQFMNTEAFF. CDR3 coding DNA: TGTGCCAGCACCCCCCGAGGGCAGTTCATGAACACTGAAGCTTTCTTT.

The genes are TRBV5-4 and TRBJ2-5; D is perhaps TRBD1 (5 bases). The CDR3 covers 14 residues. Germline V lookup: CDR1 SGHNT, CDR2 YYREEE (reference sequence). The V gene lost 4 bases and the J gene lost 5 bases, with 15 bases spanning the gap. CDR3 protein: CASSQEGVRETQYF. The CDR3 DNA reads as TGTGCCAGCAGCCAAGAAGGGGTTCGGGAGACCCAGTACTTC.

The chain combines TRBV7-3 with TRBJ1-1; possible D gene TRBD1, 5 bases. The CDR3 covers 13 residues. The V and J ends lost 5 bases and 4 bases respectively, with 11 bases between them. Germline-derived CDR1 and CDR2 are SGHTA and FQGTGA. For the CDR3, the DNA is TGTGCCAGCAGCACTGACGGGGGCACTGAAGCTTTCTTT. It is translated as CASSTDGGTEAFF.

This chain connects TRBV3-1 (or the pseudogene TRBV3-2) to TRBJ1-6; D not certain. There are 14 residues in the CDR3. CDR1 and CDR2 from the germline V gene are LGHDT and YNNKEL (reference sequence). The V and J ends lost 0 bases and 8 bases respectively, with 8 bases between them. The CDR3 DNA follows: TGTGCCAGCAGCCAAGAACCCAGTCATTCACCCCTCCACTTT. It translates to CASSQEPSHSPLHF.

V usage is TRBV9 and J usage is TRBJ2-6; 7 nucleotides agree with TRBD1. J was trimmed by 2 bases and V by 2 bases; bases with no gene match: 1. This CDR3 comprises 15 residues. Germline CDR1 reads SGDLS; CDR2 reads YYNGEE. The CDR3 is CASSVTGTGANVLTF. CDR3 bases: TGTGCCAGCAGCGTGACAGGGACTGGGGCCAACGTCCTGACTTTC.

The CDR3 loop is CASSYSGTRAKQYF. In DNA, the CDR3 is TGTGCCAGCAGTTACTCCGGGACTAGGGCAAAGCAGTACTTC. The chain is built from TRBV6-2 or TRBV6-3 and TRBJ2-7; 8 nucleotides agree with TRBD2. The CDR3 runs 14 residues. From germline, CDR1 is MNHEY and CDR2 SVGEGT. V was clipped by 0 bases and J by 8 bases; unmatched bases: 6.

The chain carries TRBV14 and TRBJ2-7; D is unresolved. Trimming left V 0 bases short and J 0 bases short, with 15 bases between. CDR1 and CDR2 from the germline V gene are SGHDN and FVKESK. This CDR3 is built from 17 residues. The CDR3 loop reads CASSQDLSPGYSYEQYF. The CDR3 DNA follows: TGTGCCAGCAGCCAAGATTTAAGTCCCGGGTACTCCTACGAGCAGTACTTC. Full variable domain (remainder filled in from reference TRBV14 and TRBJ2-7): EAGVTQFPSHSVIEKGQTVTLRCDPISGHDNLYWYRRVMGKEIKFLLHFVKESKQDESGMPNNRFLAERTGGTYSTLKVQPAELEDSGVYFCASSQDLSPGYSYEQYFGPGTRLTVT.

Worth noting for this clone: An end of the junction does not agree with germline; a read error may underlie this. The same CDR3 also results from other DNA sequences found in this sample. This chain links TRBV5-6 with TRBJ2-1; no firm D call. The CDR3 covers 17 residues. Germline loops: CDR1 SGHDT, CDR2 YYEEEE. The CDR3 sequence: CASSLDLYRSSYNEQFF. For the CDR3, the DNA is TGTGCCAGCAGCTTGGATCTCTACCGAAGCTCCTACAATGAACAGTTCTTC.

This clone occurred a few times. The chain recombines TRBV6-2 or TRBV6-3 with TRBJ2-7, with D perhaps matching TRBD1 (6 bases). Deletions cut 5 bases from V and 0 bases from J, with 17 bases between. Germline V gives CDR1 MNHEY, CDR2 SVGEGT. The CDR3 has 16 residues. The CDR3 DNA follows: TGTGCCAGCAGTCCCACCGGGACAACCTACTCCTACGAGCAGTACTTC. This sequence encodes CASSPTGTTYSYEQYF.

For this clone: The junction does not match germline at one end; this may be a read error. The CDR3 reads CASSLGGDSQIWF. DNA of the CDR3: TGTGCCAGCAGTTTAGGAGGAGACAGTCAGATCTGGTTT. The V gene is TRBV12-3 or TRBV12-4, the J gene TRBJ1-5; TRBD1 might be the D (5 bases). This CDR3 has 13 amino acids.

J is TRBJ2-7 and V is TRBV3-1 (or the pseudogene TRBV3-2); 9 bases line up with TRBD2. From germline, CDR1 is LGHDT and CDR2 YNNKEL (reference sequence). The V gene end was trimmed by 4 bases and the J gene end by 3 bases; junction bases not matched to a gene: 10. There are 16 residues in the CDR3. For the CDR3, the DNA is TGTGCCAGCAGCCGACTGAGCGGGGGGCAAAACTACGAGCAGTACTTC. Protein: CASSRLSGGQNYEQYF.

The chain is built from TRBV18 and TRBJ2-7; 9 positions match TRBD1. V was pared by 5 bases and J by 7 bases, with 6 bases of the junction left unmatched. The CDR3 extends over 13 amino acids. Germline V gene lookup returns CDR1 KGHSH and CDR2 LQKENI. The CDR3 sequence: CASSGTGSSEQYF. CDR3 coding DNA: TGTGCCAGCTCAGGGACAGGGTCGAGTGAGCAGTACTTC.

V gene TRBV9 combines with J gene TRBJ1-2; tentative D call: TRBD1 (5 bases). Trimming shortened V by 3 bases and J by 5 bases, and 14 bases separated the two germline ends. Germline values: CDR1 SGDLS, CDR2 YYNGEE. This CDR3 is 14 amino acids long. For the CDR3, the DNA is TGTGCCAGCAGCGAAGACGGGACTGAATATGGCTACACCTTC. Translating gives CASSEDGTEYGYTF. Using reference TRBV9 and TRBJ1-2 for the parts outside the CDR3, the full variable domain is DSGVTQTPKHLITATGQRVTLRCSPRSGDLSVYWYQQSLDQGLQFLIQYYNGEERAKGNILERFSAQQFPDLHSELNLSSLELGDSALYFCASSEDGTEYGYTFGSGTRLTVV.

This clone appeared a single time. CDR3 sequence reads: CASSQGTYEQYF. CDR3 DNA sequence: TGTGCCAGCAGCCAAGGGACCTACGAGCAGTACTTC. The chain couples TRBV3-1 (or the pseudogene TRBV3-2) to TRBJ2-7; no firm D call. This CDR3 has 12 residues. CDR1 and CDR2 from the germline V gene are LGHDT and YNNKEL (reference sequence). The V gene lost 1 base and the J gene lost 2 bases, with 3 bases spanning the gap.

Only one count was recorded for this clone. V usage is TRBV10-3 and J usage is TRBJ1-3; TRBD1 matches 7 bases. The CDR3 has 18 residues. Germline assignment: CDR1 ENHRY and CDR2 SYGVKD. V was clipped by 3 bases and J by 0 bases; unmatched bases: 11. The CDR3 sequence: CAISDPPGTASSGNTIYF. The CDR3 region has the DNA TGTGCCATCAGTGACCCCCCCGGGACAGCGAGCTCTGGAAACACCATATATTTT.

This clone has just a few counts. The J gene is TRBJ2-5, the V gene TRBV6-5, with a weak D call TRBD2 (5 bases). The CDR3 sequence is 15 residues long. Trimming cost V 7 bases and J 5 bases, with 20 bases left between them. CDR1 and CDR2 (germline): MNHEY, SVGAGI. CDR3 region: CASTPLADGGETQYF. CDR3 sequence (DNA): TGTGCCAGCACCCCCCTCGCGGATGGCGGGGAGACCCAGTACTTC.

The gene calls are TRBV6-1 and TRBJ1-2, with D perhaps TRBD1 (6 bases). This CDR3 has 13 residues. Germline CDR1 MNHNS, CDR2 SASEGT. Trimming removed 2 bases at V and 3 bases at J, with 7 bases between. The DNA of the CDR3 is TGTGCCAGCAGTGAATGGACAGACTATGGCTACACCTTC. Translation gives CASSEWTDYGYTF.

V is TRBV5-1 and J is TRBJ2-1; 8 positions agree with TRBD2. This CDR3 contains 12 residues. The trim removed 4 bases at V and 10 bases at J, leaving 4 bases unmatched. The germline V gene has CDR1 SGHRS and CDR2 YFSETQ. CDR3 DNA: TGCGCCAGCAGCCTGTCTAGCGGGGAGCAGTTCTTC. Translated, it gives CASSLSSGEQFF.

The rearrangement joins TRBV13 to TRBJ2-7; 9 nucleotides agree with TRBD1. The CDR3 extends over 14 amino acids. CDR1 and CDR2 (germline): PRHDT, FYEKMQ (reference sequence). Trimming cost V 4 bases and J 6 bases; bases outside gene matches: 7. CDR3 in amino acids: CASSSQGARSEQYF. CDR3 nucleotide sequence: TGTGCCAGCAGCTCACAGGGGGCGCGTAGCGAGCAGTACTTC.

The chain links TRBV15 to TRBJ2-2; 7 bases fit TRBD2. The CDR3 is 18 amino acids. With 0 bases clipped from V and 0 bases from J, the junction kept 7 bases outside the gene matches. Germline values: CDR1 LNHNV, CDR2 YYDKDF (reference sequence). DNA for the CDR3: TGTGCCACCAGCAGAGATGTCTCTGGGACTACGAACACCGGGGAGCTGTTTTTT. Protein product: CATSRDVSGTTNTGELFF.

The chain recombines TRBV28 with TRBJ1-6; D not resolved. Germline lookup yields CDR1 MDHEN and CDR2 SYDVKM. V was trimmed by 1 base and J by 12 bases, leaving 7 bases between them. There are 12 residues in the CDR3. The CDR3 reads CASSLSAKPLHF. Here the CDR3 DNA reads TGTGCCAGCAGTTTATCAGCCAAACCCCTCCACTTT.